The clone carrying this T cell receptor beta chain was detected only once. In the original workflow: Reference gene primers were amplified, and this amplification served to estimate nucleated cell counts. Using immunoSEQ multiplex PCR, the repertoire was profiled, and TCRdb retains in-frame clones only, with some absent. V, J and clone size were drawn from that table, and D and trimming were deduced from the DNA. The sample has some 310,000 clones, about 90% seen once. Germline values: CDR1 SGHRS, CDR2 YFSETQ. The CDR3 runs 18 residues. Trimming removed 1 base at V and 2 bases at J, with 21 bases between. These data are taken from a study of blood T cell repertoires in COVID-19. Across fewer than 25 US areas, participants ranged in age from roughly 18 to 95 years.

The sample was PBMCs or T cells enriched from blood (not recorded which). The sequence came from a woman aged 25 to 39 who had recovered from COVID-19. The chain uses TRBV5-1 and TRBJ2-5; the D is unclear. The CDR3 sequence: CASSLWAAARSLQETQYF. The CDR3, as DNA: TGCGCCAGCAGCTTGTGGGCTGCTGCAAGGTCCCTACAAGAGACCCAGTACTTC.